A selection of T cell receptor beta chains follows, all from one sample in a study of cytomegalovirus exposure and HLA in healthy donors. TCRdb's table, derived via immunoSEQ multiplex PCR, lists solely in-frame clones and lacks some. This table holds about 120,000 clones, about three fifths found once. Specimen: PBMCs. The receptors originated from a man aged 40-50 years in good health and CMV-seropositive. CDR3s include the opening cysteine and the closing phenylalanine or tryptophan. Each record gives: clone size, V gene, D gene, J gene, CDR3 protein, CDR3 DNA. D genes are given only for firm matches. Size is stated for part of the rows, as once, few or many counts, or as a class when the clone is expanded.

>NA|TRBV7-9|TRBD1|TRBJ1-5
CASSLGQGTQPQHF
TGTGCCAGCAGCTTGGGACAGGGTACGCAGCCCCAGCATTTT
>NA|TRBV4-1|NA|TRBJ2-5
CASSQELRVWAQYF
TGCGCCAGCAGCCAAGAATTGCGGGTCTGGGCCCAGTACTTC
>NA|TRBV14|TRBD1|TRBJ2-1
CASSPRQGASYNEQFF
TGTGCCAGCAGCCCCCGACAGGGGGCCTCCTACAATGAGCAGTTCTTC
>NA|TRBV6-5|NA|TRBJ1-2
CASSYSLHGNYGYTF
TGTGCCAGCAGTTACTCGTTGCACGGGAACTATGGCTACACCTTC
>NA|TRBV19|TRBD2|TRBJ2-2
CASSIDRLAGRTGELFF
TGTGCCAGTAGTATAGACCGCCTAGCGGGGCGGACCGGGGAGCTGTTTTTT
>once|TRBV5-6|TRBD1|TRBJ1-3
CASSRGQRGNTIYF
TGTGCCAGCAGCCGGGGACAGAGAGGAAACACCATATATTTT
>once|TRBV5-6|NA|TRBJ1-2
CASSLTDYGYTF
TGTGCCAGCAGCTTAACAGACTATGGCTACACCTTC
>NA|TRBV18|TRBD1|TRBJ1-1
CASRQGLNTEAFF
TGTGCCAGCCGACAGGGACTGAACACTGAAGCTTTCTTT
>NA|TRBV11-2|NA|TRBJ2-2
CASSFTGSPNTGELFF
TGTGCCAGCAGCTTCACGGGGTCCCCGAACACCGGGGAGCTGTTTTTT
>once|TRBV4-2|TRBD1|TRBJ2-2
CASRGTGVDGELFF
TGTGCCAGCAGGGGAACAGGGGTCGACGGGGAGCTGTTTTTT
>NA|TRBV7-2|NA|TRBJ2-1
CASSHERGAYNEQFF
TGTGCCAGCAGCCATGAGCGAGGCGCGTACAATGAGCAGTTCTTC
>NA|TRBV28|TRBD1|TRBJ1-5
CASSPRTGMWKNQPQHF
TGTGCCAGCAGTCCCCGGACAGGGATGTGGAAAAATCAGCCCCAGCATTTT
>NA|TRBV7-2|TRBD1|TRBJ2-1
CASSTGQVLREQFF
TGTGCCAGCAGCACGGGACAGGTCCTTCGGGAGCAGTTCTTC
>few|TRBV6-5|NA|TRBJ2-2
CASRGLNTGELFF
TGTGCCAGCAGGGGGCTGAACACCGGGGAGCTGTTTTTT
>NA|TRBV6-6|TRBD2|TRBJ2-3
CASSGTSGGSTDTQYF
TGTGCCAGCAGTGGGACTAGCGGGGGGTCCACAGATACGCAGTATTTT
>NA|TRBV18|TRBD2|TRBJ2-3
CASSTSGGATDTQYF
TGTGCCAGCTCCACTAGCGGGGGGGCCACAGATACGCAGTATTTT
>NA|TRBV5-1|TRBD2|TRBJ2-2
CASTFHTGTKIAGELFF
TGCGCCAGCACCTTCCACACCGGGACTAAGATTGCCGGGGAGCTGTTTTTT
>NA|TRBV20-1|NA|TRBJ2-7
CSANWGHEQYF
TGCAGTGCTAACTGGGGCCACGAGCAGTACTTC
>NA|TRBV6-6|NA|TRBJ1-3
CASSYSRVSGNTIYF
TGTGCCAGCAGTTACTCACGGGTCTCTGGAAACACCATATATTTT
>NA|TRBV15|NA|TRBJ2-3
CATSEANTDTQYF
TGTGCCACCAGCGAAGCTAACACAGATACGCAGTATTTT
>NA|TRBV27|NA|TRBJ1-1
CASSLSMVNTEAFF
TGTGCCAGCAGTTTGTCTATGGTGAACACTGAAGCTTTCTTT
>NA|TRBV9|TRBD2|TRBJ2-3
CASSVKDPGTRNTDTQYF
TGTGCCAGCAGCGTAAAAGATCCCGGGACTAGAAATACAGATACGCAGTATTTT
>NA|TRBV29-1|NA|TRBJ1-3
CSVEHPGNTIYF
TGCAGCGTTGAACATCCCGGAAACACCATATATTTT
>NA|TRBV12-5|TRBD2|TRBJ2-1
CASGRLAGGLGSYNEQFF
TGTGCTAGTGGACGACTAGCGGGGGGGCTCGGGTCCTACAATGAGCAGTTCTTC
>few|TRBV6-5|NA|TRBJ1-3
CASSAGQISGNTIYF
TGTGCCAGCAGTGCCGGACAGATCTCTGGAAACACCATATATTTT
>NA|TRBV9|TRBD2|TRBJ2-1
CASSEGPGGYNEQFF
TGTGCCAGCAGCGAAGGCCCGGGAGGATACAATGAGCAGTTCTTC
>NA|TRBV7-2|NA|TRBJ2-5
CASSLTGKIQETQYF
TGTGCCAGCAGTCTTACAGGGAAGATCCAAGAGACCCAGTACTTC
>NA|TRBV6-5|NA|TRBJ2-1
CASTKTGGGDEQFF
TGTGCCAGCACCAAAACAGGGGGGGGCGATGAGCAGTTCTTC
>NA|TRBV19|TRBD1|TRBJ1-2
CASSPGQGDRISYGYTF
TGTGCCAGTAGCCCAGGACAGGGTGACAGGATCTCCTATGGCTACACCTTC
>once|TRBV9|TRBD1|TRBJ2-1
CASSSQGTTYNEQFF
TGTGCCAGCAGCTCACAGGGGACCACCTACAATGAGCAGTTCTTC
>many|TRBV5-4|TRBD2|TRBJ2-3
CASSFPSGTDTQYF
TGTGCCAGCAGCTTCCCTAGCGGGACAGATACGCAGTATTTT
>NA|TRBV5-3|NA|TRBJ2-7
CARSAPGLLEQYF
TGTGCCAGAAGCGCCCCCGGACTTCTCGAGCAGTACTTC
>NA|TRBV25-1|NA|TRBJ1-1
CASSEWGHTEAFF
TGTGCCAGCAGTGAGTGGGGGCACACTGAAGCTTTCTTT
>NA|TRBV30|TRBD2|TRBJ2-3
CAWAIAGGPITDTQYF
TGTGCCTGGGCCATAGCGGGAGGGCCCATTACAGATACGCAGTATTTT
>few|TRBV19|TRBD1|TRBJ2-5
CASSNPGDRGQETQYF
TGTGCCAGTAGTAATCCTGGGGACAGGGGGCAGGAGACCCAGTACTTC
>NA|TRBV2|TRBD1|TRBJ1-5
CASSEYGTGVGQPQHF
TGTGCCAGCAGTGAATACGGGACAGGGGTGGGTCAGCCCCAGCATTTT
>NA|TRBV18|NA|TRBJ1-5
CASSPGEDQPQHF
TGTGCCAGCTCACCAGGAGAGGATCAGCCCCAGCATTTT
>NA|TRBV11-2|NA|TRBJ2-5
CASSLIRGGFGETQYF
TGTGCCAGCAGCTTAATTCGAGGTGGATTTGGAGAGACCCAGTACTTC
>NA|TRBV5-6|NA|TRBJ2-5
CASSLAQGSVTTQYF
TGTGCCAGCAGCTTGGCTCAGGGTTCCGTCACGACCCAGTACTTC
>NA|TRBV10-2|TRBD1|TRBJ1-2
CASSSDRAEGYTF
TGCGCCAGCAGCTCCGACAGGGCGGAGGGCTACACCTTC
>once|TRBV27|NA|TRBJ2-7
CASSLRSYEQYF
TGTGCCAGCAGTTTACGCTCCTACGAGCAGTACTTC
>NA|TRBV21-1|NA|TRBJ2-7
CASTNTTGAFYEQYF
TGTGCCAGCACCAATACGACAGGGGCTTTCTACGAGCAGTACTTC
>few|TRBV28|NA|TRBJ1-1
CASLGGHTEAFF
TGTGCCAGCTTGGGGGGGCACACTGAAGCTTTCTTT
>NA|TRBV5-4|NA|TRBJ1-6
CASSLVGVTNSPLHF
TGTGCCAGCAGCTTGGTAGGGGTTACAAATTCACCCCTCCACTTT
>few|TRBV7-9|TRBD1|TRBJ2-3
CASSQGQGESTDTQYF
TGCGCCAGCAGCCAAGGGCAGGGGGAAAGCACAGATACGCAGTATTTT
>NA|TRBV4-2|TRBD2|TRBJ2-2
CASSQKLAGVTPNTGELFF
TGTGCCAGCAGCCAGAAACTAGCGGGAGTGACCCCGAACACCGGGGAGCTGTTTTTT
>NA|TRBV5-6|NA|TRBJ1-1
CASSLFMGATEAFF
TGTGCCAGCAGCTTGTTCATGGGCGCCACTGAAGCTTTCTTT
>NA|TRBV7-3|TRBD2|TRBJ2-3
CASSSRSGVDTQYF
TGTGCCAGCAGCTCCCGTAGCGGGGTAGATACGCAGTATTTT
>NA|TRBV18|NA|TRBJ1-3
CASSSGVSGNTIYF
TGTGCCAGCTCTTCGGGTGTCTCTGGAAACACCATATATTTT